The rows below give T cell receptor beta chains drawn from one sample of a study of tumor and adjacent non-tumor tissue in lung cancer. MiXCR was run by TCRdb on the multiplex PCR reads, yielding one entry per CDR3 protein. The top ten hold approximately 18% of the sample, which has about 100,000 distinct CDR3 sequences, over 55% seen once. Sequences were obtained from distant non-tumor lung tissue. These receptor sequences come from a man aged 25-45 years with non-small cell lung cancer. Both conserved end residues are part of each CDR3. Each record gives: J gene, clone size, D gene, V gene, CDR3 DNA, CDR3 protein. A D gene is named only where the DNA matches it firmly. Size is omitted from some rows. Given values are once, few, many or a class for expanded clones.

j_call: TRBJ1-5; clone_size: many; d_call: -; v_call: TRBV20-1; cdr3_nt: TGCAGTGCCTCCCGCTCGGGGAATCAGCCCCAGCATTTT; cdr3_aa: CSASRSGNQPQHF
j_call: TRBJ2-1; clone_size: -; d_call: TRBD2; v_call: TRBV6-1; cdr3_nt: TGTGCCAGCAGTTCTAGCGGGGGGTTGTACAATGAGCAGCTCTTC; cdr3_aa: CASSSSGGLYNEQLF
j_call: TRBJ2-7; clone_size: -; d_call: -; v_call: TRBV20-1; cdr3_nt: TGCAGTGCTAGCGGGATGGTTTCCTACGAGGAGTGCTTC; cdr3_aa: CSASGMVSYEECF
j_call: TRBJ2-2; clone_size: -; d_call: TRBD2; v_call: TRBV24-1; cdr3_nt: TGTGCCACCAGTGCCAATAGCGGGGACGGGGACCTGTTTTTT; cdr3_aa: CATSANSGDGDLFF
j_call: TRBJ2-3; clone_size: -; d_call: -; v_call: TRBV6-1; cdr3_nt: TGTGCCAGCGGCGTCCGGGACACAAGATATAGGCAGTATTTT; cdr3_aa: CASGVRDTRYRQYF
j_call: TRBJ1-2; clone_size: many; d_call: TRBD1; v_call: TRBV20-1; cdr3_nt: TGCAGTGCTAGAGATTCGAGACAGGGAAACTATGGCTACACCTTC; cdr3_aa: CSARDSRQGNYGYTF
j_call: TRBJ1-2; clone_size: -; d_call: -; v_call: TRBV4-2; cdr3_nt: TGTGCCAGCAGCCTCTACTGGGACAACGATGGCTATACCTTC; cdr3_aa: CASSLYWDNDGYTF
j_call: TRBJ2-5; clone_size: -; d_call: TRBD2; v_call: TRBV11-1; cdr3_nt: TGTGACAGCACGGCCGGGACTATGAAGACCCAGTACTTC; cdr3_aa: CDSTAGTMKTQYF
j_call: TRBJ1-1; clone_size: -; d_call: TRBD1; v_call: TRBV6-2/TRBV6-3; cdr3_nt: TGTGTCAGCAGTGGGGACAGCCACACTGAAGCTTTCTTT; cdr3_aa: CVSSGDSHTEAFF
j_call: TRBJ2-5; clone_size: -; d_call: -; v_call: TRBV11-1; cdr3_nt: TGTGCCAACAGCACCGAGGGGCGGAATTACCAAGAGGCCCAGTACTTC; cdr3_aa: CANSTEGRNYQEAQYF
j_call: TRBJ1-1; clone_size: -; d_call: -; v_call: TRBV4-2; cdr3_nt: TGTGCCAGCAGCCAAGGGGTGGTCGGGACATCGAACACTGAAGCTTTCTTT; cdr3_aa: CASSQGVVGTSNTEAFF
j_call: TRBJ2-5; clone_size: few; d_call: -; v_call: TRBV10-3; cdr3_nt: TGTGCCATCAGTGATTTAGGGGGGAGCGCAGAGACCCATTACTTC; cdr3_aa: CAISDLGGSAETHYF
j_call: TRBJ1-2; clone_size: many; d_call: TRBD1; v_call: TRBV13; cdr3_nt: TGTGCCAGCAGCGCACGATACAGGGGGAAGAAGGACTATGGCTACACCTTC; cdr3_aa: CASSARYRGKKDYGYTF
j_call: TRBJ1-6; clone_size: -; d_call: -; v_call: TRBV12-3/TRBV12-4; cdr3_nt: TGTACCAGCAGTTTAAGGGCCAATTCAGCCCTCCACTTT; cdr3_aa: CTSSLRANSALHF
j_call: TRBJ2-5; clone_size: few; d_call: TRBD1; v_call: TRBV12-3/TRBV12-4; cdr3_nt: TGTGCTAGCAGTCCCGGGACAGAAGAGACCCAGTACTTC; cdr3_aa: CASSPGTEETQYF
j_call: TRBJ2-7; clone_size: many; d_call: TRBD1; v_call: TRBV6-6; cdr3_nt: TGTGCCAGCAGTTACACCGGGACAGGGGTTTCCGAGCAGTACTTC; cdr3_aa: CASSYTGTGVSEQYF
j_call: TRBJ2-7; clone_size: -; d_call: TRBD1; v_call: TRBV11-2; cdr3_nt: TGTGCCAGCAGCTTTGACAGGGGATACGAGCAGTACTTC; cdr3_aa: CASSFDRGYEQYF
j_call: TRBJ1-6; clone_size: -; d_call: TRBD1; v_call: TRBV12-3/TRBV12-4; cdr3_nt: TGTGCCAGCAGTGTCCGGGACAGAGGAGGTTGGGATTCACTCCTCCACTTT; cdr3_aa: CASSVRDRGGWDSLLHF
j_call: TRBJ1-6; clone_size: -; d_call: TRBD1; v_call: TRBV12-3/TRBV12-4; cdr3_nt: TGTACCACCAGTTTATGGACAGGGGCTGTAAATAATTCACCCCTCCACTTT; cdr3_aa: CTTSLWTGAVNNSPLHF
j_call: TRBJ2-3; clone_size: -; d_call: -; v_call: TRBV7-8; cdr3_nt: TGTGCCAACACCCCGTCCCGGACAAGCCCTGTCACAGATACGCAGTATTTT; cdr3_aa: CANTPSRTSPVTDTQYF
j_call: TRBJ2-3; clone_size: -; d_call: -; v_call: TRBV20-1; cdr3_nt: TGCCGTGCTAACATGAGGGGGAAGGGTAAAGATACGCAGTATTTT; cdr3_aa: CRANMRGKGKDTQYF
j_call: TRBJ2-3; clone_size: -; d_call: -; v_call: TRBV5-4; cdr3_nt: TGTGCCAGCAGCGAGGGACTGACGGGCGGTACGCAGTATTTT; cdr3_aa: CASSEGLTGGTQYF
j_call: TRBJ2-7; clone_size: -; d_call: -; v_call: TRBV6-5; cdr3_nt: TGTGCTAGCAGCGTCTCAGGTCACTACGAGCAGTACTTC; cdr3_aa: CASSVSGHYEQYF
j_call: TRBJ1-6; clone_size: -; d_call: -; v_call: TRBV20-1; cdr3_nt: TGCAGTACTAGAGGCTGGACGATTAATTCACACCTCCACTTT; cdr3_aa: CSTRGWTINSHLHF
j_call: TRBJ2-7; clone_size: -; d_call: -; v_call: TRBV20-1; cdr3_nt: TGCAGTGCTGGGACCTCTACGAGGCACGAGCAGTACTTC; cdr3_aa: CSAGTSTRHEQYF
j_call: TRBJ2-1; clone_size: -; d_call: -; v_call: TRBV20-1; cdr3_nt: TGCAATGCTGGGGGGGCTAGCGCAAAAAATCTAAACAATGGGCAGTTCTTC; cdr3_aa: CNAGGASAKNLNNGQFF
j_call: TRBJ2-7; clone_size: -; d_call: -; v_call: TRBV20-1; cdr3_nt: TGTAGTGTCGAGGGCGGGGGCCGTTACGAGCAGTACTTC; cdr3_aa: CSVEGGGRYEQYF
j_call: TRBJ2-2; clone_size: -; d_call: -; v_call: TRBV12-3/TRBV12-4; cdr3_nt: TGTACCAGCAGTTTACTGATCACCGGGGAGCTGTTATTT; cdr3_aa: CTSSLLITGELLF
j_call: TRBJ2-3; clone_size: many; d_call: -; v_call: TRBV20-1; cdr3_nt: TGCAGTGCTAGAGATTCCGGGACACCCACAGATACGCAGTATTTT; cdr3_aa: CSARDSGTPTDTQYF
j_call: TRBJ2-7; clone_size: -; d_call: -; v_call: TRBV19; cdr3_nt: TGTGCCACCAAACCCGGCGGGGGCGGCAACGAGCAGTACTTC; cdr3_aa: CATKPGGGGNEQYF
j_call: TRBJ1-2; clone_size: once; d_call: -; v_call: TRBV20-1; cdr3_nt: TGCAGTGGCCTGACAGAGGCTAACTATGGCTACACCTTC; cdr3_aa: CSGLTEANYGYTF
j_call: TRBJ1-4; clone_size: -; d_call: -; v_call: TRBV29-1; cdr3_nt: TGCAGCGTCTTGGCCGCAACTAATGGAAAACTGTTTTTT; cdr3_aa: CSVLAATNGKLFF
j_call: TRBJ2-1; clone_size: -; d_call: -; v_call: TRBV11-2; cdr3_nt: TGTGCCTGCAGCCCGGGCAGGGTAAATGAGCAGTTCTTC; cdr3_aa: CACSPGRVNEQFF
j_call: TRBJ2-3; clone_size: -; d_call: -; v_call: TRBV12-3/TRBV12-4; cdr3_nt: TGTGCCAGCAGTTTAGAAAGACTCATGGGCTCAGATACGCAGTATTTT; cdr3_aa: CASSLERLMGSDTQYF
j_call: TRBJ2-2; clone_size: many; d_call: -; v_call: TRBV4-3; cdr3_nt: TGCGCCAGCAGCCAACCCAAAGAAGGGGAGCTGTTTTTT; cdr3_aa: CASSQPKEGELFF
j_call: TRBJ2-3; clone_size: -; d_call: -; v_call: TRBV7-9; cdr3_nt: TGTGCCAGCAGCTTAGCCAGCCTAGTGGGGGGGCAAGATACGCAGTATTTT; cdr3_aa: CASSLASLVGGQDTQYF
j_call: TRBJ1-1; clone_size: -; d_call: -; v_call: TRBV29-1; cdr3_nt: TGCAGCTCAAGTACGGTGAACACTGAAGGTTTCTTT; cdr3_aa: CSSSTVNTEGFF
j_call: TRBJ2-1; clone_size: few; d_call: -; v_call: TRBV11-2; cdr3_nt: TGTGCCAGTAGCTTAGATTGGGCAACGAATGAGCAGTTCTTC; cdr3_aa: CASSLDWATNEQFF
j_call: TRBJ2-2; clone_size: -; d_call: -; v_call: TRBV20-1; cdr3_nt: TGCAGTGCTAAGGAGGAGTTGTACACCGGGGAACTGTCTTTT; cdr3_aa: CSAKEELYTGELSF
j_call: TRBJ1-1; clone_size: -; d_call: -; v_call: TRBV6-1; cdr3_nt: TGTGTCAGGACAGTCGACAGGCCGAACACTGAAACTCTCTTT; cdr3_aa: CVRTVDRPNTETLF
j_call: TRBJ2-1; clone_size: -; d_call: -; v_call: TRBV20-1; cdr3_nt: TGCAGTGCTAGACAGAGGGCATGGAGTGAACAGTTCTTT; cdr3_aa: CSARQRAWSEQFF
j_call: TRBJ2-1; clone_size: -; d_call: -; v_call: TRBV6-5; cdr3_nt: TGTGTCAGTCAGCCAGACAGATCCTACAATGAGCAGTTCTTC; cdr3_aa: CVSQPDRSYNEQFF
j_call: TRBJ2-1; clone_size: -; d_call: -; v_call: TRBV20-1; cdr3_nt: TGCAGTGCTAGAATTAAGAAGGGAAACAATGAGCAGTTCTTC; cdr3_aa: CSARIKKGNNEQFF
j_call: TRBJ2-7; clone_size: -; d_call: -; v_call: TRBV4-1; cdr3_nt: TGCGCCAGCAGCCAGAGGGAAGACAGCGGGACACTTGCGACCTACAAGCAGTACTTC; cdr3_aa: CASSQREDSGTLATYKQYF
j_call: TRBJ1-5; clone_size: many; d_call: -; v_call: TRBV20-1; cdr3_nt: TGCAGTGCTAGAGATTACAGGGCCTATAGCAATCAGCCCCAGCATTTT; cdr3_aa: CSARDYRAYSNQPQHF
j_call: TRBJ1-1; clone_size: few; d_call: -; v_call: TRBV29-1; cdr3_nt: TGCAGCGTCGAAGGGGCTAACCTACCAGCCACTTTCTTT; cdr3_aa: CSVEGANLPATFF
j_call: TRBJ2-2; clone_size: -; d_call: -; v_call: TRBV6-5; cdr3_nt: TGTGCCAGCAGATACGATAACACCGGGGAGCTGTCTTTT; cdr3_aa: CASRYDNTGELSF